This entry describes one TCR beta chain. The V segment lost 1 base and the J segment 7 bases; nucleotides outside the gene matches: 15. The length of the CDR3 is 18 residues. CDR1 MNHEY and CDR2 SVGAGI come from the germline V gene. This specimen comes from a study of identical twins. Unique molecular identifiers were present on the cDNA, and a universal primer site came from template switching. TCRdb passed the 5' RACE reads through MiXCR, listing each CDR3 protein once. This table has 650,000 to 750,000 distinct CDR3 sequences, around 20% appearing once. The same sample was also used in a study of T cells expressing NK-cell markers.

The chain uses TRBV6-5 and TRBJ2-7; 11 positions match TRBD1. Sequencing was performed on PBMCs. The TCR sequence derives from a woman under 30 in good health. The CDR3 protein is CASSYFNPGTGGPREQYF. CDR3 in DNA: TGTGCCAGCAGTTACTTCAACCCCGGGACAGGGGGGCCGCGGGAGCAGTACTTC.